This T cell receptor beta chain was recorded in a study of cytomegalovirus exposure and HLA in healthy donors. Findings of the study overall: According to reports, the classifier identified cytomegalovirus status with high specificity and sensitivity. CMV antigen specificity was confirmed in vitro for three CMV-associated chains. Cytomegalovirus-associated status was assigned to about 170 TCR beta chains. According to a subsequent analysis, TCR clusters identified in the first cohort showed a tendency to co-occur across the approximately 110 validation repertoires.

CDR1 and CDR2 from the germline V gene are SQVTM and ANQGSEA. The CDR3 spans 13 residues. V dropped 6 bases and J dropped 2 bases, with 13 bases sitting between them. Method: immunoSEQ multiplex PCR; TCRdb's copy keeps in-frame clones and lacks some. The repertoire has approximately 300,000 clones, 80% to 90% of them found once; the top ten carry more than 0.8%. About this clone itself: As yet, its antigen is unknown.

V is TRBV29-1 and J is TRBJ1-1; D may be TRBD1 (5 bases). This TCR derives from a woman aged 18-30 years in good health and CMV-seronegative. The sequenced sample consisted of PBMCs. The CDR3 bases are TGCAGCGTCCTAGGGGAGGGCAACACTGAAGCTTTCTTT. The encoded protein is CSVLGEGNTEAFF.